The T cell receptor (beta chain) described here comes from a study of STAT5B mutations in CD4+ large granular lymphocyte leukemia. The study's findings and limits: Roughly 27% of private leukemic clonotypes occurred rarely in other patients' non-leukemic repertoires.

Authors' data handling: Productive clonotypes were detectable down to 2.59 x 10-5 frequency. Generated by immunoSEQ multiplex PCR, the TCRdb table keeps only in-frame clones and is missing some. Clone size and V and J calls were adopted from that table, with D and trimming inferred from the DNA. The sample carries 23,000 or so clones, approximately 75% recorded once. CDR1 is MDHEN and CDR2 is SYDVKM in the germline V gene. V was cut by 5 bases and J by 9 bases, with 22 bases left in between. This CDR3 has 15 residues. Only a few counts were recorded for this clone. Its matching antigen is unknown. Material: CD4+ T cells from blood buffy coats. This TCR was recovered from a human donor in good health. This chain uses TRBV28 with TRBJ1-2, with D maybe TRBD1 (5 bases). DNA for the CDR3: TGTGCCAGCAGTCCAACCGGGACTCAAGGCGGAAGCTACACCTTC. Amino acid sequence: CASSPTGTQGGSYTF.